Listed here are 18 T cell receptor beta chains from one sample, sequenced in a study of CD8+ T cells in alopecia areata. Indicated treatment: oral pan-JAK inhibitor, 5-10 mg twice daily. As the sequencing template, cDNA was produced by extracting RNA and reverse transcribing it. The protocol was immunoSEQ multiplex PCR, while the TCRdb copy is restricted to in-frame clones and leaves out a portion. This table has over 150,000 clones, less than 70% appearing once. This specimen consisted of CD8+ T cells sorted from blood, obtained at week 24, from a patient treated with tofacitinib. The receptors here all came from a human donor with alopecia areata.

This chain joins TRBV19 and TRBJ2-3; D ambiguous. This CDR3 contains 13 residues. V dropped 3 bases and J dropped 6 bases, with 10 bases sitting between them. Germline-derived CDR1 and CDR2 are LNHDA and SQIVND (reference sequence). In DNA form, the CDR3 reads TGTGCCAGTAGTATCGTCTCGCGGGATACGCAGTATTTT. It encodes CASSIVSRDTQYF.

V usage is TRBV5-1 and J usage is TRBJ1-2; TRBD1 matches at 8 bases. With V trimmed by 7 bases and J by 7 bases, 3 bases remained unmatched. The CDR3 runs 11 residues. Germline V gene sequence: CDR1 SGHRS, CDR2 YFSETQ. The DNA of the CDR3 is TGCGCCAGCGGACAGGGTTCTGGCTACACCTTC. This sequence encodes CASGQGSGYTF. Variable domain in full (rest from reference TRBV5-1 and TRBJ1-2): KAGVTQTPRYLIKTRGQQVTLSCSPISGHRSVSWYQQTPGQGLQFLFEYFSETQRNKGNFPGRFSGRQFSNSRSEMNVSTLELGDSALYLCASGQGSGYTFGSGTRLTVV.

This chain joins TRBV29-1 and TRBJ2-1, with D perhaps matching TRBD2 (6 bases). This CDR3 contains 13 residues. The germline V gene encodes CDR1 SQVTM and CDR2 ANQGSEA. The germline V and J ends were trimmed by 4 bases and 6 bases, with 13 bases remaining between them. The CDR3: CSVVLRDGNEQFF. The CDR3 DNA follows: TGCAGCGTTGTCCTGCGGGACGGCAATGAGCAGTTCTTC.

This clone was seen once. V usage is TRBV7-9 and J usage is TRBJ2-1; 11 bases are a match to TRBD2. Germline CDR1 SEHNR, CDR2 FQNEAQ (reference sequence). This CDR3 contains 12 residues. With V trimmed by 6 bases and J by 12 bases, 4 bases remained unmatched. The CDR3: CASRPSGGTQFF. CDR3 DNA: TGTGCCAGCAGACCTAGCGGGGGGACGCAGTTCTTC.

The gene calls are TRBV5-6 and TRBJ1-2, with D unclear. CDR3 length equals 13 residues. Germline CDR1 reads SGHDT; CDR2 reads YYEEEE. V gave up 6 bases and J gave up 4 bases, with 13 bases separating them. The CDR3, as DNA: TGTGCCAGCACCAACCGTGCGGCCTATGGCTACACCTTC. Its translation: CASTNRAAYGYTF. Based on the CDR3 plus reference TRBV5-6 and TRBJ1-2, the full variable domain is DAGVTQSPTHLIKTRGQQVTLRCSPKSGHDTVSWYQQALGQGPQFIFQYYEEEERQRGNFPDRFSGHQFPNYSSELNVNALLLGDSALYLCASTNRAAYGYTFGSGTRLTVV.

The chain links TRBV4-3 to TRBJ2-7; D possibly corresponds to TRBD1 (5 bases). V lost 0 bases, J lost 2 bases, and 11 bases lay in between. CDR1 is LGHNA, CDR2 YSLEER, per germline. The CDR3 totals 15 residues. CDR3 region: CASSQDDSQAYEQYF. In DNA form, the CDR3 reads TGCGCCAGCAGCCAAGATGACAGCCAAGCCTACGAGCAGTACTTC.

This clone has a handful of counts. The chain combines TRBV19 with TRBJ2-3; D is uncertain. CDR1 is LNHDA, CDR2 SQIVND, per germline (reference sequence). The ends were cut back, 6 bases at V and 3 bases at J, with 13 bases in the middle. This CDR3 spans 14 amino acids. CDR3 region: CASRTGPTTDTQYF. The CDR3 DNA reads TGTGCCAGTAGGACTGGGCCGACGACAGATACGCAGTATTTT.

This rearrangement joins TRBV4-3 to TRBJ1-2; D is undetermined. CDR3 size: 13 residues. The germline gives CDR1 LGHNA, CDR2 YSLEER. V was cut by 1 base and J by 4 bases, with 7 bases left in between. CDR3 residues: CASSQGGGYGYTF. CDR3 DNA sequence: TGCGCCAGCAGCCAAGGGGGTGGCTATGGCTACACCTTC.

V usage is TRBV7-2 and J usage is TRBJ2-3; no definite D call. The germline gives CDR1 SGHTA, CDR2 FQGNSA. The CDR3 runs to 12 residues. V dropped 5 bases and J dropped 5 bases, with 8 bases sitting between them. The CDR3: CASSPVVDTQYF. CDR3 DNA sequence: TGTGCCAGCAGCCCGGTGGTAGATACGCAGTATTTT.

The CDR3 is CASSEASRETQYF. DNA of the CDR3: TGTGCCAGTAGTGAGGCTAGCCGGGAGACCCAGTACTTC. The chain combines TRBV19 with TRBJ2-5; TRBD2 is a possible D gene (5 bases). CDR1 and CDR2 (germline): LNHDA, SQIVND (reference sequence). The CDR3 totals 13 residues. With 5 bases removed from V and 5 bases from J, the gap between germline ends came to 12 bases.

The chain recombines TRBV30 with TRBJ2-7, with 9 bases fitting TRBD1. The CDR3 has 14 residues. Germline lookup yields CDR1 GTSNPN and CDR2 SVGIG (reference sequence). J lost 6 bases, V lost 5 bases, and 11 bases had no gene match. This CDR3 reads CAWGQGLGDSEQYF. The CDR3 DNA sequence: TGTGCCTGGGGACAGGGGTTAGGGGATAGCGAGCAGTACTTC.

The chain couples TRBV27 to TRBJ2-5; TRBD1 agrees at 8 bases. Germline assignment: CDR1 MNHEY and CDR2 SMNVEV (reference sequence). V dropped 7 bases and J dropped 3; count of bases not matched to a gene: 4. The length of the CDR3 is 13 residues. The CDR3 here is CASNGQGEETQYF. CDR3 in DNA: TGTGCCAGCAACGGACAGGGCGAAGAGACCCAGTACTTC.

This clone occurred a few times. The chain recombines TRBV7-9 with TRBJ2-5; TRBD2 might be the D (6 bases). The V gene lost 5 bases and the J gene lost 4 bases, with 11 bases spanning the gap. Per the germline V gene, CDR1 is SEHNR and CDR2 is FQNEAQ (reference sequence). The CDR3 is 13 residues long. The CDR3 DNA follows: TGTGCCAGCAGCCGGGGAGGAGGAGAGACCCAGTACTTC. This encodes CASSRGGGETQYF.

Comment on this clone: The junction differs from germline at one of its ends, possibly a read error. This chain joins TRBV7-9 and TRBJ2-5; D call uncertain. CDR1 and CDR2 from the germline V gene are SEHNR and FQNEAQ (reference sequence). The CDR3 consists of 16 residues. The CDR3 sequence: CASSQEEGSAWETQYF. CDR3 bases: TGCGCCAGCAGCCAAGAGGAAGGCAGTGCATGGGAGACCCAGTACTTC.

V usage is TRBV5-1 and J usage is TRBJ1-6; D gene unclear. V was trimmed by 5 bases and J by 7 bases, leaving 7 bases between them. The CDR3 extends over 12 amino acids. CDR1 SGHRS and CDR2 YFSETQ come from the germline V gene. In DNA, the CDR3 is TGCGCCAGCAGGGCAGGAAATTCACCCCTCCACTTT. It encodes CASRAGNSPLHF.

The chain joins TRBV15 to TRBJ1-1; D possibly corresponds to TRBD1 (5 bases). The V end lost 4 bases, the J end lost 1 base, and 10 bases lay between the germline ends. Germline V gives CDR1 LNHNV, CDR2 YYDKDF (reference sequence). There are 14 residues in the CDR3. In DNA, the CDR3 is TGTGCCACCAGCATCGGGACGGAGAACACTGAAGCTTTCTTT. It specifies CATSIGTENTEAFF. Together with reference TRBV15 and TRBJ1-1, the CDR3 gives the full variable domain: DAMVIQNPRYQVTQFGKPVTLSCSQTLNHNVMYWYQQKSSQAPKLLFHYYDKDFNNEADTPDNFQSRRPNTSFCFLDIRSPGLGDTAMYLCATSIGTENTEAFFGQGTRLTVV.

This clone came up a few times. The chain carries TRBV2 and TRBJ2-1; D possibly uses TRBD1 or TRBD2 (5 bases each). Germline assignment: CDR1 SNHLY and CDR2 FYNNEI. The V end lost 8 bases, the J end lost 6 bases, and 11 bases lay between the germline ends. The CDR3 is 12 residues long. The CDR3 bases are TGTGCCAGCGAGGGGCTAAGCAATGAGCAGTTCTTC. Translation: CASEGLSNEQFF.

The DNA for the CDR3 is TGTGCCAGCAGTATACATCAGGCCTACGAGCAGTACTTC. Its translation is CASSIHQAYEQYF. The chain is built from TRBV27 and TRBJ2-7; D uncertain. Germline lookup yields CDR1 MNHEY and CDR2 SMNVEV (reference sequence). This CDR3 has 13 residues. Trimming left V 5 bases short and J 2 bases short, with 10 bases between.